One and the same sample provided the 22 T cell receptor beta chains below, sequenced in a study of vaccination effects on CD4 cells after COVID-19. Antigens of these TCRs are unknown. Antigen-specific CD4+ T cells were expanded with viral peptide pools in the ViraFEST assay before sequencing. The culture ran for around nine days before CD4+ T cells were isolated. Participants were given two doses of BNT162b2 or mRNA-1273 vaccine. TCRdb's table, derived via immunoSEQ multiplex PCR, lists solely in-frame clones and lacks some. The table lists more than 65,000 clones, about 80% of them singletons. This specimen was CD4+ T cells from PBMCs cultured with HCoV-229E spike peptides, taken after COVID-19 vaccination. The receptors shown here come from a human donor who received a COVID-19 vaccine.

The CDR3 here is CASSLTRLAGQETQYF. The CDR3 nucleotides are TGTGCCAGCAGTTTAACCCGACTAGCGGGGCAAGAGACCCAGTACTTC. This rearrangement joins TRBV28 to TRBJ2-5; 11 nucleotides align to TRBD2. J gave up 2 bases and V 2 bases, and 4 bases lay outside the gene matches. The germline V gene has CDR1 MDHEN and CDR2 SYDVKM. The CDR3 covers 16 residues.

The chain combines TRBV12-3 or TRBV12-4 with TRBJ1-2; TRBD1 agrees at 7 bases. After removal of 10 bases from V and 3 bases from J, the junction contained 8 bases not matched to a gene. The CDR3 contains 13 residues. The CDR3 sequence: CAIRTGGDYGYTF. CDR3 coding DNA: TGTGCCATCCGGACAGGAGGGGACTATGGCTACACCTTC.

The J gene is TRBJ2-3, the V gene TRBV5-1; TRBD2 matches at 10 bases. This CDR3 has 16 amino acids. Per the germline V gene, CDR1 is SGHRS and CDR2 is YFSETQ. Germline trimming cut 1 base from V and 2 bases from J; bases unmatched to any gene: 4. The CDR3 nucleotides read TGCGCCAGCAGCTTGAACAGCGGGGGGGCCACAGATACGCAGTATTTT. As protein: CASSLNSGGATDTQYF.

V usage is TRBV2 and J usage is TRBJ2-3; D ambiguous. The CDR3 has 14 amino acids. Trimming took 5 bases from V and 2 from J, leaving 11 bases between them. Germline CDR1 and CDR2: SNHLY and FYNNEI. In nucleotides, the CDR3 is TGTGCCAGCAGTCCCCTCATAACCACAGATACGCAGTATTTT. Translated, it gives CASSPLITTDTQYF.

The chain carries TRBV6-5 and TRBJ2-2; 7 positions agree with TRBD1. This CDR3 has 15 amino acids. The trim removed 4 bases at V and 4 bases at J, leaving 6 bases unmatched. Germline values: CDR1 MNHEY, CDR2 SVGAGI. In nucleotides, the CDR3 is TGTGCCAGCAGTTTATACAGGGGTGGCACCGGGGAGCTGTTTTTT. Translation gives CASSLYRGGTGELFF.

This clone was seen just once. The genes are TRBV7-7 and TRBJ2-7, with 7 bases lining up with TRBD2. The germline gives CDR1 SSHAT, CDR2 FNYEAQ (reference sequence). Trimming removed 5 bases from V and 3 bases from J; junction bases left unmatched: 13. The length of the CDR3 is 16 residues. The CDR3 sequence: CASSLRERGFNYEQYV. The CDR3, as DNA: TGTGCCAGCAGCCTGAGGGAGCGGGGCTTTAACTACGAGCAGTACGTC.

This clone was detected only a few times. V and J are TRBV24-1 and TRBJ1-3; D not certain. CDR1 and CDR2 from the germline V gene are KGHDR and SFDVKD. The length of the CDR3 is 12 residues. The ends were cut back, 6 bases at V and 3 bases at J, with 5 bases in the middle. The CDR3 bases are TGTGCCACCAGTATGGGTGGAAACACCATATATTTT. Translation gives CATSMGGNTIYF.

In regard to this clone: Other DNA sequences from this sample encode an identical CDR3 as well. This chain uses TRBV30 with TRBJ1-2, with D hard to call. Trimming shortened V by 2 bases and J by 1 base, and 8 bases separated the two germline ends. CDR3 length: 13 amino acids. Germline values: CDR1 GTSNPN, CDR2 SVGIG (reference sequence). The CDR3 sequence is CAWSLGINYGYTF. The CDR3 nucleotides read TGTGCCTGGAGTCTAGGGATTAACTATGGCTACACCTTC.

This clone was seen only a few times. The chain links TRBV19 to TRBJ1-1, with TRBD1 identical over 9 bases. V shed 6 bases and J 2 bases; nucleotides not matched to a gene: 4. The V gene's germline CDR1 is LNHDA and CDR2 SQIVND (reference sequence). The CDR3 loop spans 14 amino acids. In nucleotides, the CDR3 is TGTGCCAGTAGACGGACAGGGGCCAACACTGAAGCTTTCTTT. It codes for CASRRTGANTEAFF.

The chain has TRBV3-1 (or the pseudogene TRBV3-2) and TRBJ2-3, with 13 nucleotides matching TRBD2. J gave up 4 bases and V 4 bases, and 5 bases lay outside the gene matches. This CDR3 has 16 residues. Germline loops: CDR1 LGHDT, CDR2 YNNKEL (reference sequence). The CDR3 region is CASSLTSGGAADTQYF. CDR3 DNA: TGTGCCAGCAGCCTTACTAGCGGGGGGGCAGCAGATACGCAGTATTTT.

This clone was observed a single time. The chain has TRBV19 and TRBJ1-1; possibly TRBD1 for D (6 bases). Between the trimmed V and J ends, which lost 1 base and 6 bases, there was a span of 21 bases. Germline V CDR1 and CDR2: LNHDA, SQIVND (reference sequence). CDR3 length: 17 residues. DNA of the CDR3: TGTGCCAGTAGTATAGGCTCGTCGGGACCGGAGGGGGCTGAAGCTTTCTTT. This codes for CASSIGSSGPEGAEAFF.

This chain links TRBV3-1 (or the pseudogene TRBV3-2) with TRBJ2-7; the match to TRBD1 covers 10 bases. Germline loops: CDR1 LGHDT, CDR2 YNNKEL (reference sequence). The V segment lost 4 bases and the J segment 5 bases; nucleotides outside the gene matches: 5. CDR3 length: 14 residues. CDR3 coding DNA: TGTGCCAGCAGCCGGGACAGGGGATCCCACGAGCAGTACGTC. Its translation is CASSRDRGSHEQYV.

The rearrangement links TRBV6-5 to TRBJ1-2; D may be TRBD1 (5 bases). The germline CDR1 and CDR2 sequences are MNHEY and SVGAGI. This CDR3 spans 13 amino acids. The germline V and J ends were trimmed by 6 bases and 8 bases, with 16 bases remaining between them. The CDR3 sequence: CASRFPGREGYTF. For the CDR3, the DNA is TGTGCCAGCAGATTCCCAGGGAGGGAAGGCTACACCTTC.

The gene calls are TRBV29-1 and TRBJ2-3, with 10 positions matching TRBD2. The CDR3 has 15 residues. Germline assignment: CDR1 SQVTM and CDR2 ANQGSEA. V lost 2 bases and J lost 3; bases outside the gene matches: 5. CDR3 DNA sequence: TGCAGCGTTGAAACAGCGGGGGGGAGGACAGATACGCAGTATTTT. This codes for CSVETAGGRTDTQYF.

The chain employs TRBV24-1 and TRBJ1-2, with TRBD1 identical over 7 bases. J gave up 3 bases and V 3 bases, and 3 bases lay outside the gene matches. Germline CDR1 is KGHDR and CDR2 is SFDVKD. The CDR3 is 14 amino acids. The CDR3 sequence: CATSDRTGYYGYTF. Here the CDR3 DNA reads TGTGCCACCAGTGATCGGACAGGCTACTATGGCTACACCTTC.

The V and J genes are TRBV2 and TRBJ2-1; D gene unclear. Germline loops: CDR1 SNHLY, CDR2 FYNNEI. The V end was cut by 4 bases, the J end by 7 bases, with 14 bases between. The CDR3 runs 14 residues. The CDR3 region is CASSVSAVRNEQFF. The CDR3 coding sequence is TGTGCCAGCAGTGTTTCGGCCGTGAGGAATGAGCAGTTCTTC.

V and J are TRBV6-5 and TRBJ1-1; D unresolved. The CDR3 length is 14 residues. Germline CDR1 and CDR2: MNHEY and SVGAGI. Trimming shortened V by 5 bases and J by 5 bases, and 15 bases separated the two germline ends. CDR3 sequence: CASSIQPQETEAFF. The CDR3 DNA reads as TGTGCCAGCAGTATACAGCCCCAGGAGACTGAAGCTTTCTTT.

The CDR3 bases are TGTGCCACCTCCCTTGGGTGGGGGGGACAGGAGACCCAGTACTTC. Translated, it gives CATSLGWGGQETQYF. The rearrangement joins TRBV24-1 to TRBJ2-5; tentatively, D is TRBD1 or TRBD2 (7 bases each). The CDR3 consists of 15 residues. The ends were cut back, 9 bases at V and 5 bases at J, with 21 bases in the middle. Per germline, CDR1 KGHDR and CDR2 SFDVKD.

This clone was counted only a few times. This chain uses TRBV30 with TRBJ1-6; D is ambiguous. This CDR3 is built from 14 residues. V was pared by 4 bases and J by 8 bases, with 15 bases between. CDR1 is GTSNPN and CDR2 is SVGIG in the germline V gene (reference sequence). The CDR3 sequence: CAWIEGLGDSPLHF. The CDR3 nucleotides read TGTGCCTGGATTGAAGGTCTCGGAGATTCACCCCTCCACTTT. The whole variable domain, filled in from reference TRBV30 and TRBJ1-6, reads SQTIHQWPATLVQPVGSPLSLECTVEGTSNPNLYWYRQAAGRGLQLLFYSVGIGQISSEVPQNLSASRPQDRQFILSSKKLLLSDSGFYLCAWIEGLGDSPLHFGNGTRLTVT.

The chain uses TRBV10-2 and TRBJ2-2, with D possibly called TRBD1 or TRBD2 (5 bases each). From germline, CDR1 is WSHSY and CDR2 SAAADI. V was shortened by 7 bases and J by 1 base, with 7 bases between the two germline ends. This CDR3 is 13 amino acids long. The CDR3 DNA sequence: TGCGCCAGCAAGAGGGGGAACACCGGGGAGCTGTTTTTT. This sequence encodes CASKRGNTGELFF.

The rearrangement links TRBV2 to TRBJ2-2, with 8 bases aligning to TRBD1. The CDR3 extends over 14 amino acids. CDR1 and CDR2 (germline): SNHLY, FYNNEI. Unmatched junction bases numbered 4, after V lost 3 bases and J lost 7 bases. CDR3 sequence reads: CASSDGTGNGELFF. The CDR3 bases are TGTGCCAGCAGTGACGGGACAGGTAACGGGGAGCTGTTTTTT.

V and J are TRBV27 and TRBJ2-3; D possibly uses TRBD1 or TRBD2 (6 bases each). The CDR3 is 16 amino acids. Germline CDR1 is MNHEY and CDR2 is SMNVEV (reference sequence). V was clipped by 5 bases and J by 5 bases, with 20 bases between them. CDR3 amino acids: CASSRSGARGKDTQYF. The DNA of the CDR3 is TGTGCCAGCAGTCGATCAGGGGCGCGGGGTAAAGATACGCAGTATTTT.